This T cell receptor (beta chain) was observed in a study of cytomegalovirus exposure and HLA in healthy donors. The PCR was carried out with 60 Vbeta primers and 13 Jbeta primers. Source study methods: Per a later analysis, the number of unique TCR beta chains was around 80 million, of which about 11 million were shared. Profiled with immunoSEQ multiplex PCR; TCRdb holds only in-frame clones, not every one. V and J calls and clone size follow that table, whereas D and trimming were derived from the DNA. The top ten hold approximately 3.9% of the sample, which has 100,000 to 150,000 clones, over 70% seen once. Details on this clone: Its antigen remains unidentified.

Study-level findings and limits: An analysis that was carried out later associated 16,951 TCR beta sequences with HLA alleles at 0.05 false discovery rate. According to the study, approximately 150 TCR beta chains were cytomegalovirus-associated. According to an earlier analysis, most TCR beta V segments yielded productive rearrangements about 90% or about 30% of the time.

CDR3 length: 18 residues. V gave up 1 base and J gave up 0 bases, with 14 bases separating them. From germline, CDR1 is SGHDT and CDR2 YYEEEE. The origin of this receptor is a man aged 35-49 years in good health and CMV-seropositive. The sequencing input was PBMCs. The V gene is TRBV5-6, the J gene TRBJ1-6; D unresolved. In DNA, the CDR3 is TGTGCCAGCAGCTTGAGCATCCGGAGCAGCTCCTATAATTCACCCCTCCACTTT. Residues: CASSLSIRSSSYNSPLHF.